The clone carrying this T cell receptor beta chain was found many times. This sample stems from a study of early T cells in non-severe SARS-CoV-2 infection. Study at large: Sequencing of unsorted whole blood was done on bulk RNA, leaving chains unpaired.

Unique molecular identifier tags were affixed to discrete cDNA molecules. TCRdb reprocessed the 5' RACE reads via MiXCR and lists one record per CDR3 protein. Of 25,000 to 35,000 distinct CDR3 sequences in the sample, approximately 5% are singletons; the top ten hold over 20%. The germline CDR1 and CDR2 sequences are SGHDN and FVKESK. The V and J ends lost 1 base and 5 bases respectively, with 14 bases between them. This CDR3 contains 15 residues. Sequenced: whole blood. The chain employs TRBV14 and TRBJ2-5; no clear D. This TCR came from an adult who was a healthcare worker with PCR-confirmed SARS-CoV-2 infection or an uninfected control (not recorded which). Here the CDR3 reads CASSQALRSDETQYF. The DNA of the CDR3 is TGTGCCAGCAGCCAAGCCCTCAGGAGTGATGAGACCCAGTACTTC.